This T cell receptor beta chain is from a study of blood T cell repertoires in COVID-19. Germline values: CDR1 SEHNR, CDR2 FQNEAQ (reference sequence). Trimming removed 1 base from V and 3 bases from J; junction bases left unmatched: 5. The CDR3 is made up of 16 amino acids. Clones were sequenced by immunoSEQ multiplex PCR, and TCRdb holds only the in-frame ones, with some missing. Here the sample spans under 300,000 clones, about 85% being singletons. V gene TRBV7-9 combines with J gene TRBJ1-2, with 10 bases aligning to TRBD1. Specimen: PBMCs or T cells enriched from blood (not recorded which). The clonotype comes from a woman between 50 and 59 years old who had recovered from COVID-19. CDR3 amino acids: CASSLGQGAPDYGYTF. Here the CDR3 DNA reads TGTGCCAGCAGCTTAGGACAGGGGGCGCCGGACTATGGCTACACCTTC.